The 22 T cell receptor beta chains listed next were all sequenced from one sample in a study of blood T cell repertoires in COVID-19. The table came from immunoSEQ multiplex PCR; TCRdb's copy has only in-frame clones and leaves some out. This table holds about 150,000 clones, approximately 90% found once. The sequencing input was peripheral blood. These receptors came from a man aged 18-30 years with COVID-19, enrolled during active disease.

The gene calls are TRBV18 and TRBJ1-2; 7 positions match TRBD1. The V gene's germline CDR1 is KGHSH and CDR2 LQKENI. The CDR3 sequence is 14 residues long. After removal of 3 bases from V and 7 bases from J, the junction contained 8 bases not matched to a gene. CDR3 protein: CASSPRGTASGYTF. In DNA, the CDR3 is TGTGCCAGCTCACCGAGGGGGACAGCCTCTGGCTACACCTTC.

V gene TRBV20-1 combines with J gene TRBJ1-5; no clear D. The CDR3 runs to 14 residues. Per germline, CDR1 DFQATT and CDR2 SNEGSKA (reference sequence). Trimming took 3 bases from V and 0 from J, leaving 9 bases between them. As DNA, the CDR3 is TGCAGTGCTAGTGAATTCATTAGCAATCAGCCCCAGCATTTT. The encoded protein is CSASEFISNQPQHF.

This chain joins TRBV28 and TRBJ2-7, with no clear D. Per the germline V gene, CDR1 is MDHEN and CDR2 is SYDVKM. V was pared by 7 bases and J by 5 bases, with 12 bases between. This CDR3 region has 12 residues. The DNA of the CDR3 is TGTGCCAGCAACACCCCTGGAGACGAGCAGTACTTC. Protein product: CASNTPGDEQYF.

V usage is TRBV7-8 and J usage is TRBJ2-1; 13 bases are a match to TRBD2. The CDR3 contains 17 residues. The junction had 9 bases not matched to a gene; V was cut back by 1 base and J by 9 bases. Germline CDR1 is SGHVS and CDR2 is FQNEAQ. The CDR3 DNA reads as TGTGCCAGCAGCTTAGTCAGACTTCGGACTAGCGGGAGTGAGCAGTTCTTC. Its translation is CASSLVRLRTSGSEQFF.

This sequence joins TRBV5-1 and TRBJ1-1; the D is unclear. This CDR3 region has 14 residues. Germline-derived CDR1 and CDR2 are SGHRS and YFSETQ. Trimming took off 1 base at V and 5 bases at J, with 12 bases between the two ends. CDR3 amino acids: CASSLMGSETEAFF. CDR3 bases: TGCGCCAGCAGCTTGATGGGGAGTGAGACTGAAGCTTTCTTT. Looking up the rest from reference TRBV5-1 and TRBJ1-1 gives the full variable domain: KAGVTQTPRYLIKTRGQQVTLSCSPISGHRSVSWYQQTPGQGLQFLFEYFSETQRNKGNFPGRFSGRQFSNSRSEMNVSTLELGDSALYLCASSLMGSETEAFFGQGTRLTVV.

This chain connects TRBV7-2 to TRBJ2-5; 8 bases map to TRBD2. The CDR3 loop spans 15 amino acids. Germline trimming cut 6 bases from V and 4 bases from J; bases unmatched to any gene: 10. The germline V gene has CDR1 SGHTA and CDR2 FQGNSA. CDR3 loop: CASSLGDGRGETQYF. As DNA, the CDR3 is TGTGCCAGCAGTCTAGGTGACGGGAGGGGAGAGACCCAGTACTTC.

The rearrangement links TRBV28 to TRBJ1-5; 12 bases are a match to TRBD1. The CDR3 totals 16 residues. Looked up from germline, CDR1 is MDHEN and CDR2 is SYDVKM. V dropped 3 bases and J dropped 7; count of bases not matched to a gene: 7. The CDR3 DNA reads as TGTGCCAGCAGTTTCCGGGACAGGGGGCGAAGGCAGCCCCAGCATTTT. This sequence encodes CASSFRDRGRRQPQHF.

CDR3 coding DNA: TGTGCCAGTAGTATAGGCGGCGGGAGTAACGACGAGCAGTACTTC. Its translation is CASSIGGGSNDEQYF. The chain joins TRBV19 to TRBJ2-7; 7 nucleotides match TRBD2. The germline gives CDR1 LNHDA, CDR2 SQIVND (reference sequence). The V and J ends lost 1 base and 5 bases, in that order; junction bases with no gene match: 8. The CDR3 runs 15 residues. The full variable domain, rest sourced from reference TRBV19 and TRBJ2-7, is DGGITQSPKYLFRKEGQNVTLSCEQNLNHDAMYWYRQDPGQGLRLIYYSQIVNDFQKGDIAEGYSVSREKKESFPLTVTSAQKNPTAFYLCASSIGGGSNDEQYFGPGTRLTVT.

The J gene is TRBJ2-3, the V gene TRBV3-1 (or the pseudogene TRBV3-2), with D possibly TRBD2 on 5 matching bases. Germline CDR1 reads LGHDT; CDR2 reads YNNKEL (reference sequence). CDR3 length equals 17 residues. V lost 0 bases and J 2 bases, leaving 15 bases between the germline ends. The CDR3 is CASSQEGGYALTDTQYF. The CDR3 DNA is TGTGCCAGCAGCCAAGAAGGCGGGTACGCCCTCACAGATACGCAGTATTTT.

The V gene is TRBV2, the J gene TRBJ2-2; D is ambiguous. Germline V CDR1 and CDR2: SNHLY, FYNNEI. This CDR3 is 14 amino acids long. The germline V and J ends were trimmed by 7 bases and 0 bases, with 9 bases remaining between them. In DNA form, the CDR3 reads TGTGCCAGCATCCAAAATCCGAACACCGGGGAGCTGTTTTTT. Protein sequence: CASIQNPNTGELFF.

As to this clone: At one end, the junction sequence differs from germline, possibly due to a read error. The V gene is TRBV29-1, the J gene TRBJ1-4, with D maybe TRBD1 (6 bases). The CDR3 is 13 residues long. Germline CDR1 and CDR2: SQVTM and ANQGSEA. The CDR3 reads CSVEDGRKGELLF. The CDR3, as DNA: TGCAGCGTTGAAGATGGAAGAAAGGGGGAGCTGCTTTTT.

The rearrangement links TRBV28 to TRBJ2-3, with TRBD2 identical over 9 bases. Germline V gives CDR1 MDHEN, CDR2 SYDVKM. The CDR3 consists of 17 residues. After removal of 3 bases from V and 1 base from J, the junction contained 8 bases not matched to a gene. The CDR3: CASSFGTSSLGTDTQYF. The CDR3 nucleotides read TGTGCCAGCAGTTTCGGGACTAGCAGTCTCGGCACAGATACGCAGTATTTT.

The chain has TRBV2 and TRBJ1-2; 10 nucleotides agree with TRBD1. Germline V gene data show CDR1 as SNHLY and CDR2 as FYNNEI. The CDR3 covers 15 residues. V dropped 7 bases and J dropped 8; count of bases not matched to a gene: 13. The chain's CDR3 is CASMGTGDANGGYTF. CDR3 DNA sequence: TGTGCCAGCATGGGGACAGGGGACGCTAACGGCGGCTACACCTTC.

The chain is built from TRBV4-1 and TRBJ2-5, with 7 bases matching TRBD1. The CDR3 length is 16 residues. V was pared by 0 bases and J by 2 bases, with 6 bases of the junction left unmatched. Germline lookup yields CDR1 MGHRA and CDR2 YSYEKL. CDR3 sequence (DNA): TGCGCCAGCAGCCAAGAAGTACCGGGACAGCAAGAGACCCAGTACTTC. Amino acid sequence: CASSQEVPGQQETQYF.

The rearrangement joins TRBV28 to TRBJ2-7, with 10 bases aligning to TRBD2. The V gene end was trimmed by 5 bases and the J gene end by 0 bases; junction bases not matched to a gene: 7. CDR1 MDHEN and CDR2 SYDVKM come from the germline V gene. The CDR3 has 16 residues. The CDR3 nucleotides are TGTGCCAGCAGTGATGTAAGCGGGAGGGCCTCCTACGAGCAGTACTTC. Residues: CASSDVSGRASYEQYF.

The V and J genes are TRBV10-3 and TRBJ1-5; D is possibly TRBD1 (6 bases). CDR1 is ENHRY, CDR2 SYGVKD, per germline. CDR3 length equals 14 residues. V was cut by 2 bases and J by 7 bases, with 12 bases left in between. CDR3 sequence (DNA): TGTGCCATCAGTGAGGGGGCAGGGGAACAGCCCCAGCATTTT. Protein: CAISEGAGEQPQHF.

DNA for the CDR3: TGTGCCAGCAGCCAAGATCGGTATCGGACTGAAGCTTTCTTT. Its protein is CASSQDRYRTEAFF. The genes are TRBV14 and TRBJ1-1; D gene ambiguous. The CDR3 sequence is 14 residues long. Germline CDR1 and CDR2: SGHDN and FVKESK. V lost 0 bases, J lost 5 bases, and 10 bases lay in between.

This chain joins TRBV28 and TRBJ2-7; D is uncertain. The V end lost 6 bases, the J end lost 2 bases, and 14 bases lay between the germline ends. The CDR3 has 14 residues. CDR1 and CDR2 from the germline V gene are MDHEN and SYDVKM. The CDR3 DNA is TGTGCCAGCAGGGTTCTGACAAATGCCTACGAGCAGTACTTC. This gives the protein CASRVLTNAYEQYF.

The V and J genes are TRBV18 and TRBJ2-7; a possible D gene is TRBD1 (5 bases). The CDR3 loop spans 15 amino acids. CDR1 and CDR2 (germline): KGHSH, LQKENI. Trimming removed 2 bases at V and 5 bases at J, with 16 bases between. The DNA for the CDR3 is TGTGCCAGCTCACCAAATGGCAGGGAAGGCCACGAGCAGTACTTC. Translation: CASSPNGREGHEQYF. The full variable domain, in which reference TRBV18 and TRBJ2-7 provide the parts outside the CDR3, is NAGVMQNPRHLVRRRGQEARLRCSPMKGHSHVYWYRQLPEEGLKFMVYLQKENIIDESGMPKERFSAEFPKEGPSILRIQQVVRGDSAAYFCASSPNGREGHEQYFGPGTRLTVT.

The genes are TRBV7-8 and TRBJ2-5; D unresolved. Trimming left V 0 bases short and J 1 base short, with 6 bases between. This CDR3 spans 14 amino acids. The germline V gene encodes CDR1 SGHVS and CDR2 FQNEAQ. The CDR3, as DNA: TGTGCCAGCAGCTTAGCGTACATCCAAGAGACCCAGTACTTC. Protein sequence: CASSLAYIQETQYF. The full variable domain, rest sourced from reference TRBV7-8 and TRBJ2-5, is GAGVSQSPRYKVAKRGQDVALRCDPISGHVSLFWYQQALGQGPEFLTYFQNEAQLDKSGLPSDRFFAERPEGSVSTLKIQRTQQEDSAVYLCASSLAYIQETQYFGPGTRLLVL.

The V call is TRBV19, the J call TRBJ1-2; D gene ambiguous. Germline V lookup: CDR1 LNHDA, CDR2 SQIVND (reference sequence). Trimming left V 1 base short and J 3 bases short, with 9 bases between. The CDR3 consists of 14 residues. This CDR3 reads CASSIVGVDYGYTF. The CDR3 DNA reads TGTGCCAGTAGTATAGTCGGGGTGGACTATGGCTACACCTTC. Drawing the rest from reference TRBV19 and TRBJ1-2, the complete variable domain is DGGITQSPKYLFRKEGQNVTLSCEQNLNHDAMYWYRQDPGQGLRLIYYSQIVNDFQKGDIAEGYSVSREKKESFPLTVTSAQKNPTAFYLCASSIVGVDYGYTFGSGTRLTVV.

The CDR3 is CASSQAPGTEAFF. In DNA, the CDR3 is TGTGCCAGCAGCCAAGCGCCGGGAACTGAAGCTTTCTTT. The chain joins TRBV3-1 (or the pseudogene TRBV3-2) to TRBJ1-1; D is unresolved. The CDR3 loop spans 13 amino acids. From germline, CDR1 is LGHDT and CDR2 YNNKEL (reference sequence). The germline V and J ends were trimmed by 1 base and 5 bases, with 8 bases remaining between them.